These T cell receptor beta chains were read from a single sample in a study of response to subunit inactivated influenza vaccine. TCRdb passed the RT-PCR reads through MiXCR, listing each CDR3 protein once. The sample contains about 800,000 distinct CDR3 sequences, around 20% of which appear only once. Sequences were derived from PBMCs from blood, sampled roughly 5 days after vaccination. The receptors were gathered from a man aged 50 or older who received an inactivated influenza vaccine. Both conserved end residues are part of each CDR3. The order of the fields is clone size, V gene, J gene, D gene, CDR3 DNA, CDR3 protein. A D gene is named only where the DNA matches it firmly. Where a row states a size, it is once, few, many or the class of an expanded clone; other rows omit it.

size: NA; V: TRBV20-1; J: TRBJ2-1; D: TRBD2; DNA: TGCAGTGCTAGGGGACTAGCGGGATTGAGCTCCTACAATGAGCAGTTCTTC; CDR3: CSARGLAGLSSYNEQFF
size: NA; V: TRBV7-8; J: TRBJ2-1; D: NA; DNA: TGTGCCAGCAGCAGGCTAGCAGCTGAGCAGTTCTTC; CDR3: CASSRLAAEQFF
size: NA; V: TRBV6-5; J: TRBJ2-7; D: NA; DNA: TGTGCCAGCAGTTACTGGGGGCCCTCCTACGAGCAGTACTTC; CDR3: CASSYWGPSYEQYF
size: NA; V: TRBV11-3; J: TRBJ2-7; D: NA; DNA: TGTGCCAGCAGCCAAATGGGGAACGATCTCGACGAGCAGTACTTC; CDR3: CASSQMGNDLDEQYF
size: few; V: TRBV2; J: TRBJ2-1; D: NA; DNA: TGTGCCAGCAGTTCAGGGGGGATAGCGGGACAGGGCCAGAATGAGCAGTTCTTC; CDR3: CASSSGGIAGQGQNEQFF
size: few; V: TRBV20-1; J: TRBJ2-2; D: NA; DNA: TGCAGTGCTAGAGATAGCCGCAACACCGGGGAGCTGTTTTTT; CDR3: CSARDSRNTGELFF
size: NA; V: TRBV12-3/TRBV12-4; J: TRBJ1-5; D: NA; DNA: TGTGCCAGCGGCATGGGTCCGGCCCAGCATTTT; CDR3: CASGMGPAQHF
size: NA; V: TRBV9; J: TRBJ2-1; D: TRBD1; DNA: TGTGCCAGCAGTGAAACAGGGGGATCCTACAATGAGCAGTTCTTC; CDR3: CASSETGGSYNEQFF
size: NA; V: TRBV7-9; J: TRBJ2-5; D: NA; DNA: TGTGCCAGCAGCTCTCAGGCAGCGTCACAAGAGACCCAGTACTTC; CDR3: CASSSQAASQETQYF
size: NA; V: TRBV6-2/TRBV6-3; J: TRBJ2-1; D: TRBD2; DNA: TGTGCCAGCAGTCTCGGGACTAGCGGGGGGGTCTCCTACAATGAGCAGTTCTTC; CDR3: CASSLGTSGGVSYNEQFF
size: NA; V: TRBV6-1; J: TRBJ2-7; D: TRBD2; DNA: TGTGCCAGCAGATCTAGCGGGGCCCTCTACGAGCAGTACTTC; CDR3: CASRSSGALYEQYF
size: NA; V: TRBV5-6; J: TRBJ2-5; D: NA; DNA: TGTGCCAGCAGCTTTTCTCCTAGTGGTAAGACCCAGTACTTC; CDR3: CASSFSPSGKTQYF
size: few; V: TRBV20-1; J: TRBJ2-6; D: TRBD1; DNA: TGCAGTGCTAGACCGGGACAGACGAGCTCTGGGGCCAACGTCCTGACTTTC; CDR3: CSARPGQTSSGANVLTF
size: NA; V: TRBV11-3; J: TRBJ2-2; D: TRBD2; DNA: TGTGCCAGCAGCTTTGCGTCTAGCGGGACCGGGGAGCTGTTTTTT; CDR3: CASSFASSGTGELFF
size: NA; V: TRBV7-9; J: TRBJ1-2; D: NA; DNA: TGTGCCAGCAGCTTAGCCACGGGCCCTCGGCTCTTC; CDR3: CASSLATGPRLF
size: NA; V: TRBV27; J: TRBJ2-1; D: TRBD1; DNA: TGTGCCAGCAGGCGACAGGGGAGTGAGCAGTTCTTC; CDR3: CASRRQGSEQFF
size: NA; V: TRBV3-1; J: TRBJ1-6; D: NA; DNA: TGTGCCAGCAGCCAAGACAGGATTGGGGCCCTCCACTTT; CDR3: CASSQDRIGALHF
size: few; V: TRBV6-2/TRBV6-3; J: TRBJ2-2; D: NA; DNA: TGTGCCAGCAGTTACGGTGAATTCACCGGGGAGCTGTTTTTT; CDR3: CASSYGEFTGELFF
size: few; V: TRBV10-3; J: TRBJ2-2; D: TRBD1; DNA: TGTGCCATCAGACAGGGGGCGAACACCGGGGAGCTGTTTTTT; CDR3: CAIRQGANTGELFF
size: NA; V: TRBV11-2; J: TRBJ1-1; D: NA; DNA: TGTGCCAGCAGCCCCGGGTCCGCCGGTCACACTGAAGCTTTCTTT; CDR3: CASSPGSAGHTEAFF
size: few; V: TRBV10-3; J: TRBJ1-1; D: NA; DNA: TGTGCCATCAGTGAGTCGAGACAGAGTGCGGCTGAAGCTTTCTTT; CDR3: CAISESRQSAAEAFF
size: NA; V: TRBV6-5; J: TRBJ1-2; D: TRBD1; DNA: TGTGCCAGCAATTCCAAAGACAGGGCTAACTATGGCTACACCTTC; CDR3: CASNSKDRANYGYTF
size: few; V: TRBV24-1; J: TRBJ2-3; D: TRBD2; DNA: TGTGCCACCAGTGATTTGGGGGGGGTGATGGACACAGATACGCAGTATTTT; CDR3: CATSDLGGVMDTDTQYF
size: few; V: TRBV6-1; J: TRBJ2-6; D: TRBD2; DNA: TGTGCCAGCAGTCCCTTGGGGGGGAGCTCTGGGGCCAACGTCCTGACTTTC; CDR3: CASSPLGGSSGANVLTF
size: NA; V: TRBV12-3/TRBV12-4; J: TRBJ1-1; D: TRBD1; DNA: TGTGCCAGCAGATTACAGGGGGTTGCTGAAGCTTTCTTT; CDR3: CASRLQGVAEAFF
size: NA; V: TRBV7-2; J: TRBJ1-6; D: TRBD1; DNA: TGTGCCAGCAGCGAAAGTTCCGGGACAGGATCTTCACCCCTCCACTTT; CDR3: CASSESSGTGSSPLHF
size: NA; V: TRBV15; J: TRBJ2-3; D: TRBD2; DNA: TGTGCCACCAGCAGAGTTCCGGGACTAAAGCTATCCTCACCAGATACGCAGTATTTT; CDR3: CATSRVPGLKLSSPDTQYF
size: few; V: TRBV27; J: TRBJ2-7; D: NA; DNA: TGTGCCAGCGCCTTTAGGGGAGGCGGCGAGCAGTACTTC; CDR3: CASAFRGGGEQYF
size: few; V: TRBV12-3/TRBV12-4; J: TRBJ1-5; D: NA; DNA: TGTGCCAGCAGTTTCAAAGGGGGCAATCAGCCCCAGCATTTT; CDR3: CASSFKGGNQPQHF
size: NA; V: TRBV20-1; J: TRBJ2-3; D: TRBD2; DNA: TGCAGTGCTACCGGGACTAGTTTGTACGATACGCAGTATTTT; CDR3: CSATGTSLYDTQYF
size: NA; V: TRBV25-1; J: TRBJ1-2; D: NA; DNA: TGTGCCAGCAGGGACAGTCTTAACTATGGCTACACCTTC; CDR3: CASRDSLNYGYTF
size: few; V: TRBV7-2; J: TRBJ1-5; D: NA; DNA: TGTGCCAGCAGCTTAAGTCGGAACCCCCAGCATTTT; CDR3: CASSLSRNPQHF
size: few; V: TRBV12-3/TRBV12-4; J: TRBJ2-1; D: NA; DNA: TGTGCCAGCAATACTGACTTAGCGGAAGACAATGAGCAGTTCTTC; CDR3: CASNTDLAEDNEQFF
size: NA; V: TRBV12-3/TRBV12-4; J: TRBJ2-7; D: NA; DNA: TGTGCCAGCAGTCCGCGGGACGGAAAAGGCTACGAGCAGTACTTC; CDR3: CASSPRDGKGYEQYF
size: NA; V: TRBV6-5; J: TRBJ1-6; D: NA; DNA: TGTGCCAGCAGTTACTCGACTCTTAATTCACCCCTCCACTTT; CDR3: CASSYSTLNSPLHF
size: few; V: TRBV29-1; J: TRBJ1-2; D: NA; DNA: TGCAGCGTTGAAGAACAGGGCGGCTATGGCTACACCTTC; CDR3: CSVEEQGGYGYTF
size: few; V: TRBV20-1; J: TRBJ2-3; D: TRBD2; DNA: TGCAGTGCAACCTCTAGCGGGAGGGCCCCAGATACGCAGTATTTT; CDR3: CSATSSGRAPDTQYF
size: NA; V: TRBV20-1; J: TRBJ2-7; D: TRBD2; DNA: TGCAGTGCTAGAGATATAGCGGGGTTTGAGCAGTACTTC; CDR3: CSARDIAGFEQYF
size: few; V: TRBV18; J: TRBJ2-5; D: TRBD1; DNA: TGTGCCAGCTCACCGCGGACAGGACAAAGGGAGACCCAGTACTTC; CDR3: CASSPRTGQRETQYF
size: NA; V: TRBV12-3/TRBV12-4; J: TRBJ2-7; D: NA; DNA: TGTGCCAGCAGCCCACAACTTGGACAGGGAGGGTCCTACGAGCAGTACTTC; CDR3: CASSPQLGQGGSYEQYF
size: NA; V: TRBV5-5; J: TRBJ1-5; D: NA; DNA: TGTGCCAGCAGCTTGTTCTTAAGTGTTGGCAATCAGCCCCAGCATTTT; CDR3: CASSLFLSVGNQPQHF